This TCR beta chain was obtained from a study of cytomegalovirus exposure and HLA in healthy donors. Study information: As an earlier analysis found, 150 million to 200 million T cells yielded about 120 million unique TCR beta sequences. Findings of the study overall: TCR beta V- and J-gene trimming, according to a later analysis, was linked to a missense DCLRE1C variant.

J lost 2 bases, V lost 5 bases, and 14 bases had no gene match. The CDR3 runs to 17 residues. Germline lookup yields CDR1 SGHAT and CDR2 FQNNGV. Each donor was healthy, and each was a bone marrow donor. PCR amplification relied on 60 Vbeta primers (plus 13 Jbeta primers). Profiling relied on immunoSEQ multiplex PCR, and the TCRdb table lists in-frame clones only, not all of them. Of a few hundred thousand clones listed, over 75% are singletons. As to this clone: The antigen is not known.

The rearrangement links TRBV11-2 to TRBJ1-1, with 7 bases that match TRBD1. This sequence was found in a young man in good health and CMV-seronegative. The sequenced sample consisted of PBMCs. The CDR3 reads CASSPFTLRDSNTEAFF. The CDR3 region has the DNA TGTGCCAGCAGCCCTTTTACCCTCCGGGACAGTAACACTGAAGCTTTCTTT.